This T cell receptor (beta chain) was sequenced for a study of T cells in Graves' hyperthyroidism and ophthalmopathy. Whole-study findings and limits: The authors' 13 V-J model separated ophthalmopathy from stable hyperthyroidism. Blood samples included most of the expanded thyroid clonotypes exceeding 0.001.

The CDR3 is made up of 14 amino acids. V lost 10 bases, J lost 3 bases, and 12 bases stayed unmatched. In germline, CDR1 is MDHEN, CDR2 SYDVKM. From RNA transcripts, TCR beta CDR3 regions were amplified. First-round RT-PCR targeting the TCR CDR3 was performed with the HTBI primer set. Via MiXCR, TCRdb re-called the multiplex PCR reads, giving one row per CDR3 protein. Here the sample spans about 560,000 distinct CDR3 sequences, over 15% being singletons. Across 18 months, stable Graves' hyperthyroidism was marked by no progression to ophthalmopathy. The patients, who ranged from 18 to 65 in age, presented with newly diagnosed hyperthyroidism lasting under 2 months. This clonotype was seen repeatedly, ten times or more. Its antigen is unknown.

The clonotype comes from a woman younger than 30 with Graves' hyperthyroidism. The gene calls are TRBV28 and TRBJ2-7; TRBD1 aligns across 7 bases. The sample taken for sequencing was blood. DNA for the CDR3: TGTGCCACCAGGCCGACAGGGTTTTTCTACGAGCAGTACTTC. Translation gives CATRPTGFFYEQYF.